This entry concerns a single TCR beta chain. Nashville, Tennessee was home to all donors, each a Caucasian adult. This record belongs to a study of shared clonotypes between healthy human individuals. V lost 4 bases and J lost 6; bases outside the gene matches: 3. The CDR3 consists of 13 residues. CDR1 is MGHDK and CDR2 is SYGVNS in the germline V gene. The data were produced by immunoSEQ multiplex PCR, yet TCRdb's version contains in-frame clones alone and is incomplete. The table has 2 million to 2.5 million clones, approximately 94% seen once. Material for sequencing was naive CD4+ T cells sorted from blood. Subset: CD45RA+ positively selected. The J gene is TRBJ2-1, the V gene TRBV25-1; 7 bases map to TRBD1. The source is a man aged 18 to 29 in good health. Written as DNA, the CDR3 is TGTGCCAGCAGTGTGAGACAGGGCAATGAGCAGTTCTTC. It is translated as CASSVRQGNEQFF.